The 23 T cell receptor beta chains listed next were all sequenced from one sample in a study of STAT5B mutations in CD4+ large granular lymphocyte leukemia. Measured with immunoSEQ multiplex PCR; TCRdb has only the in-frame clones, and not every one. The sample lists about 27,000 clones, 60% to 80% occurring once. Source material: CD4+ T cells from blood buffy coats. Receptors originate from a human donor in good health.

V is TRBV6-1 and J is TRBJ1-4, with D hard to call. V was trimmed by 1 base and J by 10 bases, leaving 7 bases between them. Germline-derived CDR1 and CDR2 are MNHNS and SASEGT. The CDR3 sequence is 12 residues long. The CDR3 nucleotides read TGTGCCAGCAGTGAAGGAGACGGAAAACTGTTTTTT. Amino acid sequence: CASSEGDGKLFF.

The genes are TRBV9 and TRBJ2-5; 10 bases agree with TRBD2. This CDR3 is built from 15 residues. V lost 0 bases, J lost 4 bases, and 3 bases stayed unmatched. The germline gives CDR1 SGDLS, CDR2 YYNGEE. DNA for the CDR3: TGTGCCAGCAGCGTAGTAGCGGGGGGAGGAGAGACCCAGTACTTC. This translates into CASSVVAGGGETQYF.

The V gene is TRBV5-1, the J gene TRBJ2-5, with 9 nucleotides matching TRBD1. The V segment lost 0 bases and the J segment 3 bases; nucleotides outside the gene matches: 6. From germline, CDR1 is SGHRS and CDR2 YFSETQ. This CDR3 has 16 amino acids. The CDR3 reads CASSLGRTGVKETQYF. Written as DNA, the CDR3 is TGCGCCAGCAGCTTGGGCAGGACAGGGGTGAAAGAGACCCAGTACTTC.

This clone was picked up one time. The chain links TRBV6-1 to TRBJ2-2; either TRBD1 or TRBD2 may supply D (5 bases each). Per germline, CDR1 MNHNS and CDR2 SASEGT. The V end was cut by 7 bases, the J end by 7 bases, with 10 bases between. This CDR3 comprises 12 residues. CDR3 sequence reads: CASNRDGGELFF. The DNA for the CDR3 is TGTGCCAGCAACCGGGACGGCGGGGAGCTGTTTTTT.

This chain uses TRBV18 with TRBJ2-1, with 8 bases identical to TRBD1. Germline V gene data show CDR1 as KGHSH and CDR2 as LQKENI. The ends lost 1 base at V and 5 bases at J; junction bases unmatched: 4. The CDR3 consists of 15 residues. CDR3 amino acids: CASSPQGQENNEQFF. DNA for the CDR3: TGTGCCAGCTCACCACAGGGACAGGAGAACAATGAGCAGTTCTTC.

The chain uses TRBV5-1 and TRBJ2-2; TRBD1 matches 7 bases. Germline assignment: CDR1 SGHRS and CDR2 YFSETQ. V gave up 2 bases and J gave up 6 bases; unmatched junction bases: 7. The CDR3 has 15 amino acids. CDR3 residues: CASSFGRGTAGELFF. The CDR3 DNA is TGCGCCAGCAGCTTTGGCAGGGGGACCGCCGGGGAGCTGTTTTTT.

This clone was counted a few times. The chain employs TRBV6-4 and TRBJ1-2; D might be TRBD1 (5 bases). Germline V gene sequence: CDR1 MRHNA, CDR2 SNTAGT. The CDR3 loop spans 11 amino acids. V was clipped by 6 bases and J by 11 bases, with 13 bases between them. CDR3 DNA sequence: TGTGCCAGCAGCTCGGGACCTCGGTACACCTTC. It codes for CASSSGPRYTF.

The chain has TRBV10-3 and TRBJ1-2; a possible D gene is TRBD1 (5 bases). CDR1 and CDR2 from the germline V gene are ENHRY and SYGVKD. The length of the CDR3 is 13 residues. Trimming took off 0 bases at V and 7 bases at J, with 9 bases between the two ends. CDR3 in amino acids: CAISESGEIGYTF. The DNA for the CDR3 is TGTGCCATCAGTGAGTCGGGGGAAATTGGCTACACCTTC.

The rearrangement uses TRBV18 and TRBJ1-3, with D maybe TRBD1 (5 bases). In germline, CDR1 is KGHSH, CDR2 LQKENI. The CDR3 extends over 17 amino acids. V was cut by 2 bases and J by 4 bases, with 18 bases left in between. The CDR3 sequence: CASSPTPVRGSGNTIYF. The CDR3 DNA follows: TGTGCCAGCTCACCAACCCCGGTTAGGGGTTCGGGAAACACCATATATTTT.

This chain connects TRBV28 to TRBJ2-7; a weak D match, TRBD2 (6 bases). The V end was cut by 6 bases, the J end by 3 bases, with 15 bases between. Germline V gene data show CDR1 as MDHEN and CDR2 as SYDVKM. The CDR3 covers 14 residues. The CDR3, as DNA: TGTGCCAGCAGATCTGGAGGGTTAGACTACGAGCAGTACTTC. This codes for CASRSGGLDYEQYF.

This chain joins TRBV19 and TRBJ2-3; D is perhaps TRBD1 or TRBD2 (5 bases each). The CDR3 is 13 amino acids. Germline V CDR1 and CDR2: LNHDA, SQIVND (reference sequence). Between the trimmed V and J ends, which lost 5 bases and 1 base, there was a span of 7 bases. CDR3 residues: CASSQGRTDTQYF. The CDR3 nucleotides read TGTGCCAGTAGTCAGGGACGCACAGATACGCAGTATTTT. Looking up the rest from reference TRBV19 and TRBJ2-3 gives the full variable domain: DGGITQSPKYLFRKEGQNVTLSCEQNLNHDAMYWYRQDPGQGLRLIYYSQIVNDFQKGDIAEGYSVSREKKESFPLTVTSAQKNPTAFYLCASSQGRTDTQYFGPGTRLTVL.

The rearrangement joins TRBV28 to TRBJ2-1, with D perhaps matching TRBD2 (6 bases). The V and J ends lost 5 bases and 7 bases respectively, with 15 bases between them. CDR1 and CDR2 (germline): MDHEN, SYDVKM. The length of the CDR3 is 14 residues. The CDR3, as DNA: TGTGCCAGCAGTCGCCCGGGAGTAGCGAATGAGCAGTTCTTC. Residues: CASSRPGVANEQFF.

V is TRBV5-5 and J is TRBJ1-6; 9 positions match TRBD1. The CDR3 has 15 amino acids. The germline gives CDR1 SGHKS, CDR2 YYEKEE (reference sequence). V trimming: 4 bases; J trimming: 6 bases; junction bases outside the gene matches: 5. CDR3 in amino acids: CASSPQGAPNSPLHF. CDR3 in DNA: TGTGCCAGCAGCCCACAGGGGGCCCCTAATTCACCCCTCCACTTT.

V and J are TRBV6-4 and TRBJ2-1; D is undetermined. CDR1 is MRHNA and CDR2 is SNTAGT in the germline V gene. Deletions cut 1 base from V and 4 bases from J, with 5 bases between. CDR3 length equals 13 residues. CDR3 coding DNA: TGTGCCAGCAGTGACTGGCGTTACAATGAGCAGTTCTTC. It is translated as CASSDWRYNEQFF.

This clone was counted a few times. The chain uses TRBV4-3 and TRBJ1-1; unclear D gene. Germline V lookup: CDR1 LGHNA, CDR2 YSLEER. The CDR3 is made up of 13 amino acids. Deletions cut 0 bases from V and 10 bases from J, with 12 bases between. Written as DNA, the CDR3 is TGCGCCAGCAGCCAAGATTTGGGGAGCGGAGCTTTCTTT. Its protein is CASSQDLGSGAFF.

The V call is TRBV7-3, the J call TRBJ2-2; no firm D call. This CDR3 is 12 amino acids long. V gave up 0 bases and J gave up 5 bases, with 1 base separating them. In germline, CDR1 is SGHTA, CDR2 FQGTGA. CDR3 protein: CASSLTTGELFF. The CDR3 region has the DNA TGTGCCAGCAGCTTAACTACCGGGGAGCTGTTTTTT.

The chain joins TRBV6-1 to TRBJ1-1, with D unresolved. V gave up 1 base and J gave up 1 base, with 16 bases separating them. This CDR3 region has 17 residues. Germline CDR1 is MNHNS and CDR2 is SASEGT. The chain's CDR3 is CASSEGLARVTNTEAFF. CDR3 DNA sequence: TGTGCCAGCAGTGAAGGGCTAGCGAGGGTCACGAACACTGAAGCTTTCTTT.

Notes on this clone: A junction boundary mismatches the germline segment, possibly from a read error. This chain connects TRBV29-1 to TRBJ1-5, with TRBD1 as a possible D gene (6 bases). CDR1 SQVTM and CDR2 ANQGSEA come from the germline V gene. This CDR3 region has 12 residues. The CDR3 sequence is CSVGQENRPQHF. The CDR3 DNA reads as TGCAGCGTTGGACAGGAAAATCGGCCCCAGCATTTT.

V is TRBV25-1 and J is TRBJ1-2; D not resolved. The CDR3 has 16 residues. Germline V gene data show CDR1 as MGHDK and CDR2 as SYGVNS. The germline V and J ends were trimmed by 3 bases and 4 bases, with 18 bases remaining between them. The CDR3 DNA is TGTGCCAGCAGTGATTCGAATTTGGGTAAAGGCTATGGCTACACCTTC. Its protein is CASSDSNLGKGYGYTF.

The rearrangement joins TRBV7-3 to TRBJ1-4; D not certain. V was cut by 5 bases and J by 5 bases, with 12 bases left in between. Germline loops: CDR1 SGHTA, CDR2 FQGTGA. The CDR3 consists of 14 residues. The CDR3 is CASSRTGKNEKLFF. The CDR3 DNA sequence: TGTGCCAGCAGCAGAACCGGGAAGAATGAAAAACTGTTTTTT.

This clone has only a few counts. This rearrangement joins TRBV29-1 to TRBJ2-1; D unclear. V lost 2 bases to trimming and J lost 11 bases, with 7 bases between them. This CDR3 has 10 amino acids. CDR1 and CDR2 from the germline V gene are SQVTM and ANQGSEA. CDR3: CSVENAQQFF. The CDR3 nucleotides read TGCAGCGTTGAAAATGCTCAGCAGTTCTTC.

V usage is TRBV28 and J usage is TRBJ2-7; weak D call: TRBD2 (5 bases). Germline CDR1 is MDHEN and CDR2 is SYDVKM. Trimming stripped 8 bases from V and 4 bases from J, with 12 bases between. The length of the CDR3 is 12 residues. CDR3 DNA: TGTGCCAGCGGGAGAAGAGCATACGAGCAGTACTTC. It yields the protein CASGRRAYEQYF.

The CDR3 protein is CASSWQGMGTDTQYF. The CDR3, as DNA: TGTGCCAGCAGTTGGCAGGGGATGGGCACAGATACGCAGTATTTT. This chain uses TRBV28 with TRBJ2-3; possibly TRBD1 for D (6 bases). Trimming removed 4 bases from V and 1 base from J, with 12 bases in between. CDR1 and CDR2 (germline): MDHEN, SYDVKM. This CDR3 contains 15 residues.